One T cell receptor (beta chain) is described in this entry. Germline CDR1 reads SGHDT; CDR2 reads YYEEEE. The length of the CDR3 is 18 residues. Trimming cost V 0 bases and J 0 bases; bases outside gene matches: 7. This specimen comes from a study of blood T cell repertoires in COVID-19. Participants were aged roughly 18 to 89 years from some 24 US areas. Participants' own reports of clinical history determined their cohort assignment. Some clones are missing from TCRdb's copy, which holds only in-frame ones; the method was immunoSEQ multiplex PCR. The data contain 250,000 to 350,000 clones, roughly nine tenths of them singletons.

Sequencing was carried out using PBMCs or T cells enriched from blood (not recorded which). This TCR came from a woman aged 45 to 65 who had been exposed to COVID-19. V is TRBV5-6 and J is TRBJ2-1, with 9 bases lining up with TRBD2. As DNA, the CDR3 is TGTGCCAGCAGCTTGGTGAGCGGGGGGCCGAGCTCCTACAATGAGCAGTTCTTC. Amino acids: CASSLVSGGPSSYNEQFF.